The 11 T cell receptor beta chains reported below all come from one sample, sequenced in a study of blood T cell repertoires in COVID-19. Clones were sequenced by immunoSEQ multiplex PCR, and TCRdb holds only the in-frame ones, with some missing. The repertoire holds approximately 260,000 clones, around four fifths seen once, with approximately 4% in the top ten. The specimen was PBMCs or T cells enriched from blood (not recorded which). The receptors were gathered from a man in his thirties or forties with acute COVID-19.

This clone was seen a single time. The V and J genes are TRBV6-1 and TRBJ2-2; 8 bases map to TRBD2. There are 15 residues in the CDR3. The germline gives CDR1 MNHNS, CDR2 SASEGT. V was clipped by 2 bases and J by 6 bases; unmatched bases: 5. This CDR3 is CASSELRGGPGELFF. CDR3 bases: TGTGCCAGCAGTGAACTTCGCGGGGGGCCCGGGGAGCTGTTTTTT.

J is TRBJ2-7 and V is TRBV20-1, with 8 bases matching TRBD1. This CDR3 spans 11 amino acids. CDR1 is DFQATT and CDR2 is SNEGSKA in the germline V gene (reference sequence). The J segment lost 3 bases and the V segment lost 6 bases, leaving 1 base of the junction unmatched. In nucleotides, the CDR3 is TGCAGTGCGGACAGGGACTACGAGCAGTACGTC. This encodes CSADRDYEQYV.

CDR3 protein: CASHSGTSDSYEQYV. The DNA for the CDR3 is TGTGCCAGCCATTCCGGTACTAGCGACTCCTACGAGCAGTACGTC. This rearrangement joins TRBV5-1 to TRBJ2-7, with 7 bases aligning to TRBD2. The CDR3 covers 15 residues. Germline assignment: CDR1 SGHRS and CDR2 YFSETQ.

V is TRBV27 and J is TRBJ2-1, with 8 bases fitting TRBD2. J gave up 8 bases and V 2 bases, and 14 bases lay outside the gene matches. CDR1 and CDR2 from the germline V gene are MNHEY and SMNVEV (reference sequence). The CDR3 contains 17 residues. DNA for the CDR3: TGTGCCAGCAGTTTACTCCCCGATGGTAGCGGGAAACATGAGCAGTTCTTC. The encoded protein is CASSLLPDGSGKHEQFF.

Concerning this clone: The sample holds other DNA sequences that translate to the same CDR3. CDR3 protein: CASSLSGSSYNEQFF. CDR3 coding DNA: TGTGCCAGCAGCCTGAGCGGGAGCTCCTACAATGAGCAGTTCTTC. This chain links TRBV7-3 with TRBJ2-1, with 8 nucleotides matching TRBD2. The J segment lost 0 bases and the V segment lost 5 bases, leaving 3 bases of the junction unmatched. Germline V CDR1 and CDR2: SGHTA, FQGTGA. The CDR3 length is 15 residues.

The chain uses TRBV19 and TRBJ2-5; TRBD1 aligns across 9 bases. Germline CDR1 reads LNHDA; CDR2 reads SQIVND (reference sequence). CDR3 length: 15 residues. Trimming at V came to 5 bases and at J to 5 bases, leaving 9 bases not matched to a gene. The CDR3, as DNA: TGTGCCAGTAGTGCCGTCACAGGGGGCCGGGAGACCCAGTACTTC. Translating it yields CASSAVTGGRETQYF.

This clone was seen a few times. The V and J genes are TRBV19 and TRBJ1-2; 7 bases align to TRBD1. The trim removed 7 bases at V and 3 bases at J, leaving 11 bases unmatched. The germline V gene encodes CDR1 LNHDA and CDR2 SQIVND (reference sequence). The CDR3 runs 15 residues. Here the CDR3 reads CASIRQGGADYGYTF. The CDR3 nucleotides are TGTGCCAGTATCCGACAAGGGGGCGCGGACTATGGCTACACCTTC. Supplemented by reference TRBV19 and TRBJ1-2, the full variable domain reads DGGITQSPKYLFRKEGQNVTLSCEQNLNHDAMYWYRQDPGQGLRLIYYSQIVNDFQKGDIAEGYSVSREKKESFPLTVTSAQKNPTAFYLCASIRQGGADYGYTFGSGTRLTVV.

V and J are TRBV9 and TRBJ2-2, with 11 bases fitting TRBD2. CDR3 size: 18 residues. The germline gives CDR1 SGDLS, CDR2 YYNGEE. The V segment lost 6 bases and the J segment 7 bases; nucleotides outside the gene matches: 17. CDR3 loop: CASNGLGLAGGLGGELFF. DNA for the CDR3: TGTGCCAGCAATGGTTTAGGGCTAGCGGGAGGACTCGGCGGGGAGCTGTTTTTT. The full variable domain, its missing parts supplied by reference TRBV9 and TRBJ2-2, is DSGVTQTPKHLITATGQRVTLRCSPRSGDLSVYWYQQSLDQGLQFLIQYYNGEERAKGNILERFSAQQFPDLHSELNLSSLELGDSALYFCASNGLGLAGGLGGELFFGEGSRLTVL.

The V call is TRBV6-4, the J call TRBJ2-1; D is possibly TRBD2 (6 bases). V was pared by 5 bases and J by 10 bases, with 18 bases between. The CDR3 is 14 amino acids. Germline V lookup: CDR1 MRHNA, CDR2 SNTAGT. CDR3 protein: CASSPMGGPHEQFF. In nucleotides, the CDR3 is TGTGCCAGCAGTCCAATGGGGGGACCGCACGAGCAGTTCTTC.

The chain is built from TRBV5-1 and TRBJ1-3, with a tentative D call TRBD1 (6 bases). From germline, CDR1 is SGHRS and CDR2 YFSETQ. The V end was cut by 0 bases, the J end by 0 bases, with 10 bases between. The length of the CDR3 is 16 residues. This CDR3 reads CASSLAGALSGNTIYF. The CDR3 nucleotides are TGCGCCAGCAGCTTGGCAGGGGCACTCTCTGGAAACACCATATATTTT.

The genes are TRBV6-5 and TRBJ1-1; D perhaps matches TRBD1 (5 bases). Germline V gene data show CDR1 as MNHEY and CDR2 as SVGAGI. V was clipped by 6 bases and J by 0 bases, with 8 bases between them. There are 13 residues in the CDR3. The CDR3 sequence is CASRTTVNTEAFF. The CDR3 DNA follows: TGTGCCAGCAGAACGACAGTGAACACTGAAGCTTTCTTT.